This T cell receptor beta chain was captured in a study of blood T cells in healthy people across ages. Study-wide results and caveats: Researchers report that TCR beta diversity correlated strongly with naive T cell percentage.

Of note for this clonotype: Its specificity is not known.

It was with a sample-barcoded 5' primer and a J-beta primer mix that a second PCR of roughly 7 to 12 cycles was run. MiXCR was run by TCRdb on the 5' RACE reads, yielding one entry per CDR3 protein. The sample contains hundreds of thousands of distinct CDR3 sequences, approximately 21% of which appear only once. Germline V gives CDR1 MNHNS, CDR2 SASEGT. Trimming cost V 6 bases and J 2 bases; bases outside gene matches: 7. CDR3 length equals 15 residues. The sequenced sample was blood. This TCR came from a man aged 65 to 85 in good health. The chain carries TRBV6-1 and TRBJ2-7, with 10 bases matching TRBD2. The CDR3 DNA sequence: TGTGCCAGCAGCCCCCTAGCGGGAGTGACCTACGAGCAGTACTTC. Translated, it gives CASSPLAGVTYEQYF.